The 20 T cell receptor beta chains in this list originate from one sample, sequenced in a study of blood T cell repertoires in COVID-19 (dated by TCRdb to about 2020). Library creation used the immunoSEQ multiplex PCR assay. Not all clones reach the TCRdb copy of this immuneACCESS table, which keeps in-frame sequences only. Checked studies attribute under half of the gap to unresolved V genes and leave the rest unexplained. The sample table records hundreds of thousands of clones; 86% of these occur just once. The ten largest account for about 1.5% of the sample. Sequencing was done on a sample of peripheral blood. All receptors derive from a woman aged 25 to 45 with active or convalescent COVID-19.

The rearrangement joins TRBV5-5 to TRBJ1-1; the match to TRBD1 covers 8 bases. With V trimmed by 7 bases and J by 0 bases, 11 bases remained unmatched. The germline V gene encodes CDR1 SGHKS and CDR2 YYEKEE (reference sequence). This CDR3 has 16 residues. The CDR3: CASSPGGAFLNTEAFF. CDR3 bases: TGTGCCAGCTCTCCAGGGGGCGCCTTCTTGAACACTGAAGCTTTCTTT.

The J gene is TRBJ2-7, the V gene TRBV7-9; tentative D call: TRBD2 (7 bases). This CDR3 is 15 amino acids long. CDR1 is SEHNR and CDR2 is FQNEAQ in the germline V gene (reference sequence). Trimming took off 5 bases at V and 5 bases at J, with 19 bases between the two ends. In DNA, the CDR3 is TGTGCCAGCAGCCCGCTAGGGGGGGCGCGGGACGAGCAGTACTTC. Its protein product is CASSPLGGARDEQYF.

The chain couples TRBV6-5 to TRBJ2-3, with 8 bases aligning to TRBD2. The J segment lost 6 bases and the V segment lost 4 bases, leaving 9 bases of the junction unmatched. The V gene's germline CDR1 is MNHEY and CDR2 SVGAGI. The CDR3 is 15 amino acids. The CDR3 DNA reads TGTGCCAGCAGTTCCGGGACTAGTGCGTCTGATACGCAGTATTTT. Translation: CASSSGTSASDTQYF.

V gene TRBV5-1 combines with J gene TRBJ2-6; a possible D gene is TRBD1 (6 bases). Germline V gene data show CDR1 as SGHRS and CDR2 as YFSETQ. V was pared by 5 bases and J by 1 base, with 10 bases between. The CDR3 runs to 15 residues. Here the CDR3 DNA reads TGCGCCAGCAGGGACAGTGGATCTGGGGCCAACGTCCTGACTTTC. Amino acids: CASRDSGSGANVLTF.

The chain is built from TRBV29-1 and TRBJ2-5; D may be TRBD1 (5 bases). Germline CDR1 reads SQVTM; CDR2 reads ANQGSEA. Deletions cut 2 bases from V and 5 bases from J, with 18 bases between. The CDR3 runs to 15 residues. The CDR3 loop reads CSVELSGYPLETQYF. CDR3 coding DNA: TGCAGCGTTGAACTATCAGGGTACCCTCTGGAGACCCAGTACTTC.

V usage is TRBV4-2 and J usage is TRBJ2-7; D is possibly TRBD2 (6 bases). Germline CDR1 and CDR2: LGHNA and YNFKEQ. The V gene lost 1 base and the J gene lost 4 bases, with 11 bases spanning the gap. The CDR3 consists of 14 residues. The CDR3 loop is CASSQGSGSYEQYF. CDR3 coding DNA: TGTGCCAGCAGCCAAGGAAGCGGGTCTTACGAGCAGTACTTC.

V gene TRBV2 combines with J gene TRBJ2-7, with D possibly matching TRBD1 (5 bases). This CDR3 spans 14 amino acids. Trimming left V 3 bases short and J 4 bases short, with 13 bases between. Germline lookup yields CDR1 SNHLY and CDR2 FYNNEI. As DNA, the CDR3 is TGTGCCAGCAGTGAGAACAGGATCGGGTACGAGCAGTACTTC. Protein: CASSENRIGYEQYF.

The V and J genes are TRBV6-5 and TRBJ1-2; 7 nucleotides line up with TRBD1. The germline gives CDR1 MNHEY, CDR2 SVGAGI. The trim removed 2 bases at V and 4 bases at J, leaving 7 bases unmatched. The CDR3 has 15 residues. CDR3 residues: CASSYPGQTSYGYTF. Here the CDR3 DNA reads TGTGCCAGCAGTTACCCGGGACAGACTTCCTATGGCTACACCTTC.

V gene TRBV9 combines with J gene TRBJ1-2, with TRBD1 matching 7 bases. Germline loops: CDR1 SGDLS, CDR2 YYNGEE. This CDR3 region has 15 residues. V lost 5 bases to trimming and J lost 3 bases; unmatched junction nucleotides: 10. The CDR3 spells CASSETAGTDYGYTF. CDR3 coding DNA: TGTGCCAGCAGTGAAACCGCCGGGACAGACTATGGCTACACCTTC.

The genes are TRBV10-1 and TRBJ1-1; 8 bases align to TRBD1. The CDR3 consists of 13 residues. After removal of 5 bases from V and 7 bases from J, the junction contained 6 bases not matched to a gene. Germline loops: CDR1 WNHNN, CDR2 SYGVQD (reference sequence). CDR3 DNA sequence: TGCGCCAGCAGTAGACAGGGGATGGATGAAGCTTTCTTT. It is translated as CASSRQGMDEAFF.

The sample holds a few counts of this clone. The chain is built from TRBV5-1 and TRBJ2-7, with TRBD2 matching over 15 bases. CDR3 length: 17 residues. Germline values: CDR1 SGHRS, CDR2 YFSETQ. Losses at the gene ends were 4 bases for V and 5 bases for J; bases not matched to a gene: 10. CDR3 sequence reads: CASSAWTSGRAADEQYF. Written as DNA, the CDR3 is TGCGCCAGCAGCGCCTGGACTAGCGGGAGGGCCGCTGACGAGCAGTACTTC.

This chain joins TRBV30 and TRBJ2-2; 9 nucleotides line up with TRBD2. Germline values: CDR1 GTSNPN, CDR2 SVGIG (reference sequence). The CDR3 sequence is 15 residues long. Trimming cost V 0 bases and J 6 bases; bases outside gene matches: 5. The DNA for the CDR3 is TGTGCCTGGAGTGTAATAGCGGGAGAACCCGGGGAGCTGTTTTTT. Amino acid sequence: CAWSVIAGEPGELFF.

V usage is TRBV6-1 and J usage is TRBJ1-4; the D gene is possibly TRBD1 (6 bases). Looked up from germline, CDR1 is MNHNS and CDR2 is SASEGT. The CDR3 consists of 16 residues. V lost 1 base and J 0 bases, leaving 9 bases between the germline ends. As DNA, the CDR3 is TGTGCCAGCAGTGAAGTCTGGACAGCAACTAATGAAAAACTGTTTTTT. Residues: CASSEVWTATNEKLFF.

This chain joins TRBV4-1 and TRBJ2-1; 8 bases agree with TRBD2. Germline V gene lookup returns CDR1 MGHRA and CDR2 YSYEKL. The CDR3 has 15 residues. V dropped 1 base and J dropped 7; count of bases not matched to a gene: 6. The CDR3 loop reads CASSQGLALANEQFF. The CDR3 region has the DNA TGCGCCAGCAGCCAAGGACTAGCGTTGGCAAATGAGCAGTTCTTC.

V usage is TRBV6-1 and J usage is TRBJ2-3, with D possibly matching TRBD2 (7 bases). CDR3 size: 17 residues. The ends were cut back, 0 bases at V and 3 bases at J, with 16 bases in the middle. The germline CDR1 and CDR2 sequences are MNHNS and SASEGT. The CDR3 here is CASSEAGAGAATDTQYF. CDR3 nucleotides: TGTGCCAGCAGTGAAGCCGGGGCGGGGGCCGCAACAGATACGCAGTATTTT.

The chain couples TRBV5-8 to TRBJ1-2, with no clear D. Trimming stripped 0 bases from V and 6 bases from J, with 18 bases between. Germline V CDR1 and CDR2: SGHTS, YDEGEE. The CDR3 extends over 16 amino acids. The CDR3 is CASSLVNPKAGDGYTF. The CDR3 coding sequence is TGTGCCAGCAGCTTGGTAAATCCGAAGGCAGGCGATGGCTACACCTTC.

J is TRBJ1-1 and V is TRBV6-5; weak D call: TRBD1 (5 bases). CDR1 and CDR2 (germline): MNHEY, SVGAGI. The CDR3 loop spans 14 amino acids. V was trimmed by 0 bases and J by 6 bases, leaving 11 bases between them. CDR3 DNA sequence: TGTGCCAGCAGTTACTCCCAGGGCCAGGCTGAAGCTTTCTTT. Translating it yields CASSYSQGQAEAFF.

CDR3: CASSQPGQGRDGYTF. The CDR3 DNA follows: TGCGCCAGCAGCCAACCTGGACAGGGGCGGGATGGCTACACCTTC. J is TRBJ1-2 and V is TRBV4-1; 9 bases match TRBD1. Trimming at V came to 2 bases and at J to 6 bases, leaving 7 bases not matched to a gene. This CDR3 is 15 amino acids long. CDR1 and CDR2 (germline): MGHRA, YSYEKL.

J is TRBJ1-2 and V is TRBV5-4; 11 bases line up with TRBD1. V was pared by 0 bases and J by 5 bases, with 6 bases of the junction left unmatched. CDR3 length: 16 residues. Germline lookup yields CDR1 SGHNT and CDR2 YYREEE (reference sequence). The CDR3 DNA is TGTGCCAGCAGCTTGGGGACAGGGGGCGAAAATTATGGCTACACCTTC. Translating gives CASSLGTGGENYGYTF.

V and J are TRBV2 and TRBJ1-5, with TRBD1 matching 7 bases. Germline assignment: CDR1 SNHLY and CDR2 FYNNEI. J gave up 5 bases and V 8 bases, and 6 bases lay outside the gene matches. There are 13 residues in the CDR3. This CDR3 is CASATGSDQPQHF. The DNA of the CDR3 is TGTGCCAGCGCGACAGGGAGCGATCAGCCCCAGCATTTT. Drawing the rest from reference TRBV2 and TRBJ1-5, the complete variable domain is EPEVTQTPSHQVTQMGQEVILRCVPISNHLYFYWYRQILGQKVEFLVSFYNNEISEKSEIFDDQFSVERPDGSNFTLKIRSTKLEDSAMYFCASATGSDQPQHFGDGTRLSIL.